The 32 T cell receptor beta chains in this list originate from one sample, sequenced in a study of cytomegalovirus exposure and HLA in healthy donors. 13 Jbeta primers and 60 Vbeta primers were used for the PCR. Libraries were prepared by immunoSEQ multiplex PCR; TCRdb keeps only in-frame clonotypes and omits some of them. This table has 150,000 to 200,000 clones, more than 65% appearing once. Sequencing used PBMCs. The origin of the receptors is a man aged 18 to 29 in good health and CMV-seropositive.

The chain couples TRBV11-2 to TRBJ2-3; D unclear. The CDR3 runs to 15 residues. The V end lost 1 base, the J end lost 6 bases, and 14 bases lay between the germline ends. The germline CDR1 and CDR2 sequences are SGHAT and FQNNGV. CDR3 nucleotides: TGTGCCAGCAGCTTAGTTCTAACCCCCGGGGATACGCAGTATTTT. Amino acid sequence: CASSLVLTPGDTQYF. The entire variable domain, with the rest obtained from reference TRBV11-2 and TRBJ2-3, is as follows: EAGVAQSPRYKIIEKRQSVAFWCNPISGHATLYWYQQILGQGPKLLIQFQNNGVVDDSQLPKDRFSAERLKGVDSTLKIQPAKLEDSAVYLCASSLVLTPGDTQYFGPGTRLTVL.

This clone occurred once. The chain has TRBV30 and TRBJ1-3; TRBD1 is a possible D gene (6 bases). Germline CDR1 reads GTSNPN; CDR2 reads SVGIG (reference sequence). V gave up 1 base and J gave up 8 bases, with 6 bases separating them. This CDR3 region has 11 residues. CDR3 sequence reads: CAWSGQDTIYF. The CDR3 DNA is TGTGCCTGGAGTGGACAGGACACCATATATTTT.

The V and J genes are TRBV11-3 and TRBJ2-3; D not resolved. The V gene's germline CDR1 is SGHNT and CDR2 YENEEA. CDR3 size: 12 residues. V lost 5 bases, J lost 3 bases, and 6 bases lay in between. The CDR3 nucleotides are TGTGCCAGCAGCCCGGTGACAGATACGCAGTATTTT. This codes for CASSPVTDTQYF.

The rearrangement joins TRBV11-2 to TRBJ2-1; D possibly corresponds to TRBD2 (6 bases). Trimming stripped 2 bases from V and 0 bases from J, with 8 bases between. There are 15 residues in the CDR3. The germline gives CDR1 SGHAT, CDR2 FQNNGV. The chain's CDR3 is CASSLRENSYNEQFF. The CDR3 DNA follows: TGTGCCAGCAGCTTACGGGAGAACTCCTACAATGAGCAGTTCTTC. Full variable domain (remainder filled in from reference TRBV11-2 and TRBJ2-1): EAGVAQSPRYKIIEKRQSVAFWCNPISGHATLYWYQQILGQGPKLLIQFQNNGVVDDSQLPKDRFSAERLKGVDSTLKIQPAKLEDSAVYLCASSLRENSYNEQFFGPGTRLTVL.

The gene calls are TRBV6-1 and TRBJ1-2, with D hard to call. Trimming cost V 1 base and J 4 bases, with 10 bases left between them. CDR1 is MNHNS and CDR2 is SASEGT in the germline V gene. This CDR3 contains 14 residues. CDR3 nucleotide sequence: TGTGCCAGCAGTGAAGGGGCCGGGATCTATGGCTACACCTTC. Amino acids: CASSEGAGIYGYTF.

This chain joins TRBV30 and TRBJ2-3; TRBD2 agrees at 10 bases. Trimming took 2 bases from V and 3 from J; bases not matched to a gene: 5. Germline values: CDR1 GTSNPN, CDR2 SVGIG (reference sequence). This CDR3 is 15 amino acids long. The chain's CDR3 is CAWSKKRGGTDTQYF. CDR3 in DNA: TGTGCCTGGAGTAAAAAGCGGGGGGGTACAGATACGCAGTATTTT.

This clone showed up just once. The chain couples TRBV7-9 to TRBJ1-2; 10 bases are a match to TRBD1. Trimming took 4 bases from V and 8 from J; bases not matched to a gene: 10. The CDR3 contains 15 residues. Germline V CDR1 and CDR2: SEHNR, FQNEAQ (reference sequence). CDR3 sequence reads: CASSSSGTGVEGYTF. In DNA, the CDR3 is TGTGCCAGCAGCTCTTCCGGGACAGGGGTAGAAGGCTACACCTTC.

This chain uses TRBV9 with TRBJ2-2, with a possible D match to TRBD2 (5 bases). CDR1 and CDR2 from the germline V gene are SGDLS and YYNGEE. The CDR3 has 15 residues. V dropped 3 bases and J dropped 0 bases, with 9 bases sitting between them. CDR3 in DNA: TGTGCCAGCAGCGCGAGGGTATCGAACACCGGGGAGCTGTTTTTT. Translated: CASSARVSNTGELFF.

This clone has a handful of counts. The CDR3 here is CASSPRAGGLITTYEQYV. In nucleotides, the CDR3 is TGTGCCAGCTCACCGCGGGCAGGGGGCTTGATCACAACCTACGAGCAGTACGTC. V and J are TRBV18 and TRBJ2-7, with 8 bases lining up with TRBD1. V shed 3 bases, J shed 2 bases, and the junction held 15 bases outside the gene matches. The CDR3 loop spans 18 amino acids. Germline loops: CDR1 KGHSH, CDR2 LQKENI.

This clone has a single count. The rearrangement links TRBV7-3 to TRBJ1-1, with 9 bases fitting TRBD1. The CDR3 spans 15 residues. CDR1 is SGHTA, CDR2 FQGTGA, per germline. The V segment lost 5 bases and the J segment 0 bases; nucleotides outside the gene matches: 4. CDR3 in amino acids: CASSPGQGMNTEAFF. CDR3 coding DNA: TGTGCCAGCAGCCCAGGACAGGGGATGAACACTGAAGCTTTCTTT. Combining the CDR3 with reference TRBV7-3 and TRBJ1-1 gives the whole variable domain GAGVSQTPSNKVTEKGKYVELRCDPISGHTALYWYRQSLGQGPEFLIYFQGTGAADDSGLPNDRFFAVRPEGSVSTLKIQRTERGDSAVYLCASSPGQGMNTEAFFGQGTRLTVV.

CDR3 residues: CASTGGTPMNTEAFF. In DNA, the CDR3 is TGTGCCAGCACGGGGGGGACCCCAATGAACACTGAAGCTTTCTTT. The chain recombines TRBV18 with TRBJ1-1; the D gene is possibly TRBD1 (5 bases). The V gene's germline CDR1 is KGHSH and CDR2 LQKENI. The CDR3 sequence is 15 residues long. Trimming cost V 8 bases and J 0 bases, with 16 bases left between them.

This rearrangement joins TRBV13 to TRBJ2-1, with TRBD2 matching 8 bases. Per the germline V gene, CDR1 is PRHDT and CDR2 is FYEKMQ (reference sequence). Trimming at V came to 5 bases and at J to 5 bases, leaving 5 bases not matched to a gene. There are 14 residues in the CDR3. The CDR3 DNA sequence: TGTGCCAGCAGCCCCGGGACTAGACACAATGAGCAGTTCTTC. This gives the protein CASSPGTRHNEQFF.

The rearrangement joins TRBV25-1 to TRBJ2-4; TRBD2 might be the D (5 bases). The germline V and J ends were trimmed by 3 bases and 7 bases, with 13 bases remaining between them. This CDR3 is 14 amino acids long. Looked up from germline, CDR1 is MGHDK and CDR2 is SYGVNS. This chain's CDR3 is CASSDAGGSNIQYF. The CDR3 nucleotides read TGTGCCAGCAGTGATGCGGGCGGTAGTAACATTCAGTACTTC.

The gene calls are TRBV6-5 and TRBJ1-1; D possibly corresponds to TRBD1 (6 bases). Between the trimmed V and J ends, which lost 0 bases and 3 bases, there was a span of 8 bases. There are 14 residues in the CDR3. The V gene's germline CDR1 is MNHEY and CDR2 SVGAGI. CDR3 region: CASSYSGQYTEAFF. The CDR3 DNA reads as TGTGCCAGCAGTTACTCAGGACAGTACACTGAAGCTTTCTTT.

This clone was found a few times. V usage is TRBV5-6 and J usage is TRBJ2-5, with D possibly matching TRBD1 (7 bases). This CDR3 has 16 amino acids. The germline gives CDR1 SGHDT, CDR2 YYEEEE. Trimming removed 1 base from V and 5 bases from J, with 18 bases in between. The CDR3 protein is CASSLTGDSPTETQYF. Here the CDR3 DNA reads TGTGCCAGCAGCTTGACGGGGGACAGTCCTACGGAGACCCAGTACTTC. The full variable domain, its missing parts supplied by reference TRBV5-6 and TRBJ2-5, is DAGVTQSPTHLIKTRGQQVTLRCSPKSGHDTVSWYQQALGQGPQFIFQYYEEEERQRGNFPDRFSGHQFPNYSSELNVNALLLGDSALYLCASSLTGDSPTETQYFGPGTRLLVL.

The chain has TRBV5-1 and TRBJ1-1, with 10 bases lining up with TRBD1. The V gene's germline CDR1 is SGHRS and CDR2 YFSETQ. CDR3 length equals 12 residues. V lost 3 bases, J lost 11 bases, and 4 bases stayed unmatched. The CDR3 loop is CASSSTGGDAFF. CDR3 DNA sequence: TGCGCCAGCAGCTCGACAGGGGGCGACGCTTTCTTT.

The gene calls are TRBV5-6 and TRBJ2-1, with 9 bases that match TRBD2. V dropped 2 bases and J dropped 3; count of bases not matched to a gene: 9. The CDR3 extends over 17 amino acids. Germline CDR1 is SGHDT and CDR2 is YYEEEE. CDR3 in amino acids: CASSLPSGGSDYNEQFF. CDR3 sequence (DNA): TGTGCCAGCAGCTTACCAAGCGGGGGGTCCGACTACAATGAGCAGTTCTTC. The variable domain in full, with the rest retrieved from reference TRBV5-6 and TRBJ2-1, is DAGVTQSPTHLIKTRGQQVTLRCSPKSGHDTVSWYQQALGQGPQFIFQYYEEEERQRGNFPDRFSGHQFPNYSSELNVNALLLGDSALYLCASSLPSGGSDYNEQFFGPGTRLTVL.

There are a few counts of this clone. The V gene is TRBV2, the J gene TRBJ2-7; D is unresolved. CDR1 and CDR2 (germline): SNHLY, FYNNEI. CDR3 size: 12 residues. V was clipped by 1 base and J by 3 bases, with 4 bases between them. CDR3 bases: TGTGCCAGCAGTGAAGAGGACTACGAGCAGTACGTC. It codes for CASSEEDYEQYV.

V and J are TRBV7-2 and TRBJ2-1; 12 nucleotides align to TRBD2. There are 18 residues in the CDR3. Germline V gene lookup returns CDR1 SGHTA and CDR2 FQGNSA. V was pared by 1 base and J by 3 bases, with 7 bases of the junction left unmatched. The CDR3 protein is CASSLVSTSGGLYNEQFF. The CDR3 DNA is TGTGCCAGCAGCTTAGTTTCGACTAGCGGGGGTCTCTACAATGAGCAGTTCTTC.

V gene TRBV18 combines with J gene TRBJ2-2; possible D gene TRBD1, 6 bases. Trimming stripped 0 bases from V and 7 bases from J, with 15 bases between. The CDR3 sequence is 16 residues long. Germline loops: CDR1 KGHSH, CDR2 LQKENI. CDR3 protein: CASSPPSKGHLGELFF. CDR3 bases: TGTGCCAGCTCACCACCGTCTAAGGGACACCTCGGGGAGCTGTTTTTT. The whole variable domain, filled in from reference TRBV18 and TRBJ2-2, reads NAGVMQNPRHLVRRRGQEARLRCSPMKGHSHVYWYRQLPEEGLKFMVYLQKENIIDESGMPKERFSAEFPKEGPSILRIQQVVRGDSAAYFCASSPPSKGHLGELFFGEGSRLTVL.

The rearrangement links TRBV27 to TRBJ1-5; TRBD1 aligns across 8 bases. Germline CDR1 and CDR2: MNHEY and SMNVEV (reference sequence). The CDR3 runs 14 residues. With V trimmed by 10 bases and J by 4 bases, 9 bases remained unmatched. CDR3 in DNA: TGTGCCACCGCCCCTCAGGGGGCGAATCAGCCCCAGCATTTT. This encodes CATAPQGANQPQHF.

In DNA, the CDR3 is TGTGCCAGCAGCTCATCCCGGGACAGCTTATATGGCTACACCTTC. This translates into CASSSSRDSLYGYTF. The rearrangement uses TRBV7-9 and TRBJ1-2; 7 bases are shared with TRBD1. Germline CDR1 reads SEHNR; CDR2 reads FQNEAQ (reference sequence). With 4 bases clipped from V and 5 bases from J, the junction kept 10 bases outside the gene matches. The CDR3 is 15 residues long. The full variable domain, its missing parts supplied by reference TRBV7-9 and TRBJ1-2, is DTGVSQNPRHKITKRGQNVTFRCDPISEHNRLYWYRQTLGQGPEFLTYFQNEAQLEKSRLLSDRFSAERPKGSFSTLEIQRTEQGDSAMYLCASSSSRDSLYGYTFGSGTRLTVV.

The chain couples TRBV7-8 to TRBJ2-5; a weak D match, TRBD2 (5 bases). V lost 1 base and J lost 1, with 7 bases in between. Germline V CDR1 and CDR2: SGHVS, FQNEAQ. The CDR3 is 14 amino acids. The CDR3 here is CASSLGRAQETQYF. The DNA of the CDR3 is TGTGCCAGCAGCTTAGGGCGGGCCCAAGAGACCCAGTACTTC.

V usage is TRBV30 and J usage is TRBJ2-1; no clear D gene. Trimming took 3 bases from V and 6 from J, leaving 6 bases between them. Germline V gives CDR1 GTSNPN, CDR2 SVGIG (reference sequence). The CDR3 is made up of 11 amino acids. CDR3 nucleotides: TGTGCCTGGAGGGGCCCCAATGAGCAGTTCTTC. This encodes CAWRGPNEQFF.

This clone was seen once. The gene calls are TRBV6-6 and TRBJ2-7; D might be TRBD2 (5 bases). The CDR3 is 13 residues long. Between the trimmed V and J ends, which lost 5 bases and 0 bases, there was a span of 8 bases. Germline V gene sequence: CDR1 MNHNY, CDR2 SVGAGI (reference sequence). This CDR3 is CASSTRDSYEQYV. In nucleotides, the CDR3 is TGTGCCAGCAGTACACGGGACTCCTACGAGCAGTACGTC.

The V and J genes are TRBV11-1 and TRBJ1-1; 9 nucleotides line up with TRBD1. Germline values: CDR1 SGHAT, CDR2 FQDESV (reference sequence). The V segment lost 5 bases and the J segment 7 bases; nucleotides outside the gene matches: 5. The CDR3 contains 13 residues. The CDR3 protein is CASSPGDRDEAFF. The CDR3 DNA reads TGTGCCAGCAGCCCAGGGGACAGGGATGAAGCTTTCTTT.

This clone was picked up a small number of times. The chain employs TRBV30 and TRBJ1-1; D not resolved. The V gene's germline CDR1 is GTSNPN and CDR2 SVGIG (reference sequence). This CDR3 has 11 amino acids. Trimming removed 8 bases from V and 1 base from J, with 8 bases in between. The CDR3 loop is CALGRNTEAFF. CDR3 sequence (DNA): TGTGCCCTGGGGAGGAACACTGAAGCTTTCTTT.

The J gene is TRBJ1-2, the V gene TRBV12-5; maybe TRBD1 (5 bases). With 7 bases removed from V and 4 bases from J, the gap between germline ends came to 10 bases. Germline V lookup: CDR1 LGHNT, CDR2 FRNRAP. CDR3 length: 12 residues. The DNA for the CDR3 is TGTGCTAGTGCCTCAGGGTCCTATGGCTACACCTTC. Residues: CASASGSYGYTF.

J is TRBJ1-4 and V is TRBV19; TRBD1 matches 11 bases. The CDR3 is 16 residues long. Germline CDR1 LNHDA, CDR2 SQIVND (reference sequence). With V trimmed by 6 bases and J by 8 bases, 11 bases remained unmatched. CDR3 sequence reads: CASRRRDRGDNEKLFF. CDR3 coding DNA: TGTGCCAGTAGGAGAAGGGACAGGGGGGATAACGAAAAACTGTTTTTT.

The chain has TRBV11-2 and TRBJ2-1, with 10 bases fitting TRBD2. Germline CDR1 SGHAT, CDR2 FQNNGV. After removal of 1 base from V and 8 bases from J, the junction contained 5 bases not matched to a gene. There are 15 residues in the CDR3. For the CDR3, the DNA is TGTGCCAGCAGCTTAGGGACTAGCGGATTCTATGAGCAGTTCTTC. Translation gives CASSLGTSGFYEQFF.

This clone was seen once. The rearrangement uses TRBV19 and TRBJ2-3, with 12 bases lining up with TRBD2. The V and J ends lost 7 bases and 6 bases, in that order; junction bases with no gene match: 11. The CDR3 extends over 16 amino acids. Germline lookup yields CDR1 LNHDA and CDR2 SQIVND (reference sequence). CDR3 region: CASKSWLAGGHDTQYF. CDR3 sequence (DNA): TGTGCCAGTAAGAGTTGGCTAGCGGGAGGGCACGATACGCAGTATTTT.

Remarks on this clone: This sample also contains other DNA sequences that code for the same CDR3. This chain links TRBV19 with TRBJ2-5; 7 bases fit TRBD1. Trimming took 9 bases from V and 5 from J; bases not matched to a gene: 9. Germline assignment: CDR1 LNHDA and CDR2 SQIVND (reference sequence). The CDR3 contains 13 residues. CDR3 in DNA: TGTGCCAGCCGCGACAGGGCAGGGGAGACCCAGTACTTC. Its protein is CASRDRAGETQYF.